This TCR beta chain comes out of a study of regulatory T cells in long-lasting Graves disease. The sample holds many counts of this clonotype. The antigen is not known. Time point meaning: newly diagnosed GD, antithyroid drugs for less than 3 months. RNA isolated from PBMCs was used to make the TCR library. Whole-study findings and limits: Accuracy was possibly reduced by small sample size. Favoring TRBV28, TRBJ1-2 and TRBJ2-5 was a feature seen in persistent disease. Persistent cases of Graves' showed reduced TCR diversity relative to newly diagnosed patients.

The CDR3 extends over 13 amino acids. Germline V gene sequence: CDR1 DFQATT, CDR2 SNEGSKA (reference sequence). Between the trimmed V and J ends, which lost 3 bases and 6 bases, there was a span of 11 bases. The authors built TCR beta libraries using iRepertoire HTBI primers and Arm-PCR of CDR3 regions. TCRdb analysed the multiplex PCR reads with MiXCR anew, one entry per CDR3 protein. This sample has approximately 540,000 distinct CDR3 sequences, with about 11% found just once. These same records also appear under a second study, on T cells in Graves' hyperthyroidism and ophthalmopathy. From that study: First-round RT-PCR targeting the TCR CDR3 was performed with the HTBI primer set.

The receptor comes from a woman in her 30s with Graves disease. The sample consisted of peripheral blood mononuclear cells (PBMCs), taken at new diagnosis, from a patient treated with antithyroid drugs. V and J are TRBV20-1 and TRBJ1-4, with D possibly being TRBD1 (6 bases). The DNA for the CDR3 is TGCAGTGCTAGCCGGGGACACGATGAAAAACTGTTTTTT. Amino acid sequence: CSASRGHDEKLFF.